The 17 T cell receptor beta chains below come from one sample, sequenced in a study of cytomegalovirus exposure and HLA in healthy donors. Both 60 Vbeta primers and 13 Jbeta primers went into the PCR. Some clones are missing from TCRdb's copy, which holds only in-frame ones; the method was immunoSEQ multiplex PCR. The data contain 150,000 to 200,000 clones, approximately 80% of them seen just once; the ten biggest clones take up 1.1%. Sequenced sample: PBMCs. The receptors here all came from a woman in her forties in good health and CMV-seronegative.

This clone has only one observation. V usage is TRBV7-2 and J usage is TRBJ2-3; maybe TRBD2 (5 bases). This CDR3 region has 14 residues. V lost 4 bases, J lost 1 base, and 9 bases lay in between. Germline assignment: CDR1 SGHTA and CDR2 FQGNSA. The CDR3 DNA reads TGTGCCAGCAGCTACGGACTCCGCACAGATACGCAGTATTTT. It is translated as CASSYGLRTDTQYF.

This clone was observed a single time. V and J are TRBV5-1 and TRBJ1-1; D is uncertain. Germline CDR1 is SGHRS and CDR2 is YFSETQ. The CDR3 is 17 amino acids. V lost 2 bases and J lost 1, with 18 bases in between. CDR3 loop: CASSLSSYFGGNTEAFF. CDR3 nucleotides: TGCGCCAGCAGCTTAAGCAGTTACTTTGGAGGGAACACTGAAGCTTTCTTT.

The rearrangement joins TRBV9 to TRBJ1-1, with D perhaps matching TRBD1 (6 bases). The germline V gene has CDR1 SGDLS and CDR2 YYNGEE. The CDR3 sequence is 14 residues long. V was trimmed by 0 bases and J by 4 bases, leaving 10 bases between them. The CDR3 coding sequence is TGTGCCAGCAGCGTAGAGGGGGGGGGCACTGAAGCTTTCTTT. Amino acid sequence: CASSVEGGGTEAFF. Looking up the rest from reference TRBV9 and TRBJ1-1 gives the full variable domain: DSGVTQTPKHLITATGQRVTLRCSPRSGDLSVYWYQQSLDQGLQFLIQYYNGEERAKGNILERFSAQQFPDLHSELNLSSLELGDSALYFCASSVEGGGTEAFFGQGTRLTVV.

This clone was found once. V is TRBV12-1 and J is TRBJ1-1; the DNA was not compared with TRBD1, the D call given in the table. TRBV12-1 represents a pseudogene. The CDR3 runs 17 residues. CDR3 residues: CASSSAGQGKSNTEAFF. Here the CDR3 DNA reads TGTGCCAGCAGCTCGGCGGGACAGGGAAAATCGAACACTGAAGCTTTCTTT.

This clone was seen a single time. The chain joins TRBV9 to TRBJ2-2; 7 bases line up with TRBD2. V dropped 1 base and J dropped 5; count of bases not matched to a gene: 8. The length of the CDR3 is 16 residues. From germline, CDR1 is SGDLS and CDR2 YYNGEE. The CDR3 sequence: CASSVLVTRETGELFF. The CDR3 region has the DNA TGTGCCAGCAGCGTATTGGTAACGCGGGAGACCGGGGAGCTGTTTTTT.

The chain couples TRBV19 to TRBJ2-2; 8 nucleotides match TRBD1. The CDR3 consists of 18 residues. V lost 6 bases, J lost 5 bases, and 17 bases stayed unmatched. Germline V CDR1 and CDR2: LNHDA, SQIVND (reference sequence). The CDR3 sequence is CASRGAGGARVGTGELFF. The CDR3 bases are TGTGCCAGTAGGGGGGCAGGGGGCGCACGGGTAGGGACCGGGGAGCTGTTTTTT.

The chain is built from TRBV30 and TRBJ2-1, with D hard to call. The CDR3 spans 13 residues. The V gene lost 2 bases and the J gene lost 7 bases, with 12 bases spanning the gap. Germline CDR1 and CDR2: GTSNPN and SVGIG (reference sequence). CDR3 DNA sequence: TGTGCCTGGAGTCTACTAATTAGGAATGAGCAGTTCTTC. Translated: CAWSLLIRNEQFF.

This chain connects TRBV28 to TRBJ1-5, with 8 bases lining up with TRBD1. The V gene's germline CDR1 is MDHEN and CDR2 SYDVKM. The CDR3 length is 15 residues. With 5 bases clipped from V and 3 bases from J, the junction kept 6 bases outside the gene matches. CDR3 region: CASSTDRGVNQPQHF. The DNA for the CDR3 is TGTGCCAGCAGTACTGACAGGGGCGTCAATCAGCCCCAGCATTTT.

The chain has TRBV4-3 and TRBJ2-7; TRBD2 matches at 7 bases. The CDR3 covers 15 residues. Germline CDR1 is LGHNA and CDR2 is YSLEER. After removal of 1 base from V and 6 bases from J, the junction contained 9 bases not matched to a gene. CDR3 protein: CASSQGLRGSTEQYF. CDR3 coding DNA: TGCGCCAGCAGCCAAGGGCTCCGCGGGAGTACCGAGCAGTACTTC.

The gene calls are TRBV30 and TRBJ1-1; D remains unclear. The CDR3 extends over 13 amino acids. V dropped 1 base and J dropped 1 base, with 7 bases sitting between them. Germline V gene sequence: CDR1 GTSNPN, CDR2 SVGIG (reference sequence). The CDR3 protein is CAWSATPNTEAFF. The CDR3 coding sequence is TGTGCCTGGAGTGCTACCCCGAACACTGAAGCTTTCTTT.

About this clone itself: One end of the junction fails to match germline, which may point to a read error. This sequence joins TRBV7-9 and TRBJ1-1; D is unresolved. Germline values: CDR1 SEHNR, CDR2 FQNEAQ (reference sequence). This CDR3 region has 11 residues. The CDR3 DNA reads as TGTTCCAGCAGCCCACGCGCTGAAGCTTTCTTT. Translated, it gives CSSSPRAEAFF. Based on the CDR3 plus reference TRBV7-9 and TRBJ1-1, the full variable domain is DTGVSQNPRHKITKRGQNVTFRCDPISEHNRLYWYRQTLGQGPEFLTYFQNEAQLEKSRLLSDRFSAERPKGSFSTLEIQRTEQGDSAMYLCSSSPRAEAFFGQGTRLTVV.

The chain carries TRBV6-5 and TRBJ2-1; a possible D gene is TRBD2 (6 bases). Germline CDR1 reads MNHEY; CDR2 reads SVGAGI. The length of the CDR3 is 15 residues. Trimming took 2 bases from V and 1 from J, leaving 9 bases between them. The CDR3 region has the DNA TGTGCCAGCAGTTACGGGGGGTCTTCCTACAATGAGCAGTTCTTC. Encoded protein: CASSYGGSSYNEQFF.

The chain links TRBV6-1 to TRBJ2-7, with D tentatively TRBD2 (6 bases). The CDR3 covers 14 residues. V lost 5 bases and J lost 5, with 16 bases in between. CDR1 is MNHNS, CDR2 SASEGT, per germline. The DNA of the CDR3 is TGTGCCAGCAGTTTCGGGGAGGATGGCGACGAGCAGTACGTC. It yields the protein CASSFGEDGDEQYV.

For this clone: Other DNA variants within this sample encode the same CDR3. The chain recombines TRBV30 with TRBJ2-2; no clear D gene. V was shortened by 5 bases and J by 0 bases, with 7 bases between the two germline ends. The V gene's germline CDR1 is GTSNPN and CDR2 SVGIG (reference sequence). The CDR3 is 13 residues long. CDR3 in DNA: TGTGCCTGGGCCACAGCGAACACCGGGGAGCTGTTTTTT. Its protein is CAWATANTGELFF.

There are a few counts of this clone. The chain uses TRBV6-1 and TRBJ1-3; D is unclear. CDR3 length: 12 amino acids. V dropped 5 bases and J dropped 4 bases, with 6 bases sitting between them. Germline V gene sequence: CDR1 MNHNS, CDR2 SASEGT. The CDR3: CASSLQGNTIYF. The CDR3 DNA sequence: TGTGCCAGCAGTCTACAGGGAAACACCATATATTTT.

The gene calls are TRBV11-2 and TRBJ1-1; 9 bases map to TRBD1. In germline, CDR1 is SGHAT, CDR2 FQNNGV. The trim removed 1 base at V and 8 bases at J, leaving 5 bases unmatched. The CDR3 sequence is 14 residues long. This CDR3 is CASSLGTGASEAFF. CDR3 sequence (DNA): TGTGCCAGCAGCTTAGGGACAGGGGCGTCGGAAGCTTTCTTT. Drawing the rest from reference TRBV11-2 and TRBJ1-1, the complete variable domain is EAGVAQSPRYKIIEKRQSVAFWCNPISGHATLYWYQQILGQGPKLLIQFQNNGVVDDSQLPKDRFSAERLKGVDSTLKIQPAKLEDSAVYLCASSLGTGASEAFFGQGTRLTVV.

This chain links TRBV7-9 with TRBJ1-4, with D maybe TRBD1 (5 bases). Trimming took off 2 bases at V and 6 bases at J, with 10 bases between the two ends. This CDR3 contains 14 residues. Germline-derived CDR1 and CDR2 are SEHNR and FQNEAQ (reference sequence). Here the CDR3 DNA reads TGTGCCAGCAGCTTAAGGGGAAGTGATGAAAAACTGTTTTTT. Its translation is CASSLRGSDEKLFF.